Detailed here is one T cell receptor beta chain. The CDR3 consists of 15 residues. Germline values: CDR1 WSHSY, CDR2 SAAADI. V gave up 4 bases and J gave up 1 base; unmatched junction bases: 2. Sorted-subset replicate PCRs used 200 ng DNA, tens of thousands of T cell genomes. Measured with immunoSEQ multiplex PCR; TCRdb has only the in-frame clones, and not every one. This table has about 2 million clones, around 95% appearing once. The data stem from a study of shared clonotypes between healthy human individuals. The chain has TRBV10-2 and TRBJ1-3, with 9 bases lining up with TRBD1. This TCR came from a man younger than 30 in good health. Specimen: naive CD4+ T cells sorted from blood. Specified subset: CD45RA+ positively selected. The CDR3 loop reads CASSGTGVSGNTIYF. CDR3 nucleotides: TGCGCCAGCAGTGGGACAGGGGTTTCTGGAAACACCATATATTTT.